This T cell receptor beta chain was observed in a study of blood T cell repertoires in COVID-19. Germline-derived CDR1 and CDR2 are SGHDN and FVKESK. This CDR3 contains 15 residues. The V end lost 4 bases, the J end lost 4 bases, and 16 bases lay between the germline ends. Per the study methods: Reference gene primer amplification in the assay estimated nucleated cell counts. Here immunoSEQ multiplex PCR was the method, and the copy in TCRdb shows in-frame clones only, minus some. That table is the source of V, J and clone size, and D and trimming were worked out from the DNA. The profile covers around 290,000 clones, with roughly nine tenths appearing a single time and around 2.2% taken by the ten largest. Seattle participants joined during active infection and were tracked over time.

The chain links TRBV14 to TRBJ1-2, with a possible D match to TRBD1 (6 bases). The sequencing input was peripheral blood. The clonotype comes from a woman between 25 and 40 years old with COVID-19, enrolled during active disease. CDR3 coding DNA: TGTGCCAGCAGCCCCCAACAGGGACTAACCTATGGCTACACCTTC. As protein: CASSPQQGLTYGYTF.